The clone carrying this TCR beta chain was observed a handful of times. Its antigen is as yet unknown. These data are taken from a study of T cells after yellow fever vaccination. Study details: SMART-Seq v4 Ultra Low Input prepared the low-cell-number fractions. General study findings and limits: Peaking on day 5 versus 15, the secondary response was faster but weaker. Most clones from primary vaccination resurfaced after the booster (96% CD4, approximately 88% CD8).

5'RACE template switching added a universal primer site and UMIs to TCR cDNA. Via MiXCR, TCRdb re-called the 5' RACE reads, giving one row per CDR3 protein. The sample has under 550,000 distinct CDR3 sequences; about a fifth are singletons. This sequence originates from a man aged 18 to 29 who received the YFV17D yellow fever vaccine. This specimen consisted of PBMCs, obtained 21 days after the first yellow fever vaccination.

The CDR3 coding sequence is TGTGCCAGCAGCCCCCGGTTAGCGGGGGGTTCTGGCACAGATACGCAGTATTTT. This codes for CASSPRLAGGSGTDTQYF. The rearrangement joins TRBV11-1 to TRBJ2-3; 10 positions match TRBD2. Germline V lookup: CDR1 SGHAT, CDR2 FQDESV (reference sequence). The V gene end was trimmed by 5 bases and the J gene end by 1 base; junction bases not matched to a gene: 12. This CDR3 has 18 amino acids.